The 17 T cell receptor beta chains below were found in one sample sequenced in a study of blood T cell repertoires in COVID-19. TCRdb keeps only in-frame clones here, not all; method: immunoSEQ multiplex PCR. The table lists 400,000 to 550,000 clones, 87% of them singletons. Material: PBMCs or T cells enriched from blood (not recorded which). The origin of the receptors is a woman between 18 and 29 years old with acute COVID-19.

The chain recombines TRBV6-5 with TRBJ1-2; the match to TRBD1 covers 11 bases. The V segment lost 6 bases and the J segment 3 bases; nucleotides outside the gene matches: 3. The CDR3 runs to 14 residues. Germline V gene data show CDR1 as MNHEY and CDR2 as SVGAGI. CDR3 in amino acids: CASSRTGGDYGYTF. Written as DNA, the CDR3 is TGTGCCAGCAGCAGGACAGGGGGCGACTATGGCTACACCTTC.

This chain uses TRBV20-1 with TRBJ2-3; TRBD2 agrees at 7 bases. The CDR3 totals 16 residues. J gave up 3 bases and V 3 bases, and 12 bases lay outside the gene matches. Germline assignment: CDR1 DFQATT and CDR2 SNEGSKA (reference sequence). The DNA of the CDR3 is TGCAGTGCTAGTGAGAGTGCGGGAGTAGGAACAGATACGCAGTATTTT. This codes for CSASESAGVGTDTQYF.

The V and J genes are TRBV4-1 and TRBJ1-1, with D uncertain. Germline assignment: CDR1 MGHRA and CDR2 YSYEKL. V lost 1 base to trimming and J lost 4 bases, with 7 bases between them. The CDR3 spans 13 residues. CDR3 in DNA: TGCGCCAGCAGCCAAGGCGTTACCACTGAAGCTTTCTTT. Its translation is CASSQGVTTEAFF.

As for this clone: Other DNA sequences of this sample code for an identical CDR3. The CDR3 here is CASSQGGGSTEAFF. The CDR3 DNA follows: TGTGCCAGCAGCCAGGGGGGCGGGAGCACTGAAGCTTTCTTT. J is TRBJ1-1 and V is TRBV3-1 (or the pseudogene TRBV3-2), with a tentative D call TRBD1 (6 bases). The CDR3 is 14 amino acids. The V and J ends lost 3 bases and 4 bases respectively, with 12 bases between them. Germline lookup yields CDR1 LGHDT and CDR2 YNNKEL (reference sequence).

CDR3 DNA: TGTGCCAGCAGCTATAGGACAGGTGGTTATAGCTCCTACAATGAGCAGTTCTTC. Translating it yields CASSYRTGGYSSYNEQFF. The gene calls are TRBV7-2 and TRBJ2-1, with TRBD1 identical over 7 bases. Germline trimming cut 4 bases from V and 0 bases from J; bases unmatched to any gene: 12. CDR3 size: 18 residues. The germline V gene encodes CDR1 SGHTA and CDR2 FQGNSA. Supplemented by reference TRBV7-2 and TRBJ2-1, the full variable domain reads GAGVSQSPSNKVTEKGKDVELRCDPISGHTALYWYRQSLGQGLEFLIYFQGNSAPDKSGLPSDRFSAERTGGSVSTLTIQRTQQEDSAVYLCASSYRTGGYSSYNEQFFGPGTRLTVL.

This rearrangement joins TRBV5-5 to TRBJ2-2; D may be TRBD2 (6 bases). CDR1 is SGHKS and CDR2 is YYEKEE in the germline V gene (reference sequence). This CDR3 region has 16 residues. V lost 0 bases to trimming and J lost 4 bases, with 13 bases between them. The CDR3 nucleotides are TGTGCCAGCAGCTTGGGTATCGGGAGTTCCACCGGGGAGCTGTTTTTT. This codes for CASSLGIGSSTGELFF.

The table lists this clone with a few counts. The rearrangement links TRBV12-5 to TRBJ2-3; D gene unclear. CDR1 and CDR2 (germline): LGHNT, FRNRAP. The CDR3 is 12 residues long. The V end lost 6 bases, the J end lost 4 bases, and 8 bases lay between the germline ends. Here the CDR3 reads CASGQQPDTQYF. Here the CDR3 DNA reads TGTGCTAGTGGCCAACAGCCAGATACGCAGTATTTT.

This clone has a single count. The chain recombines TRBV5-4 with TRBJ2-2; TRBD1 is a possible D gene (6 bases). Germline V gives CDR1 SGHNT, CDR2 YYREEE (reference sequence). Trimming left V 0 bases short and J 7 bases short, with 10 bases between. CDR3 length: 14 residues. In DNA, the CDR3 is TGTGCCAGCAGCTTGGATAGGGGGATCGGGGAGCTGTTTTTT. Translated, it gives CASSLDRGIGELFF. The whole variable domain, filled in from reference TRBV5-4 and TRBJ2-2, reads ETGVTQSPTHLIKTRGQQVTLRCSSQSGHNTVSWYQQALGQGPQFIFQYYREEENGRGNFPPRFSGLQFPNYSSELNVNALELDDSALYLCASSLDRGIGELFFGEGSRLTVL.

The rearrangement uses TRBV23-1 and TRBJ1-5; 8 bases agree with TRBD1. TRBV23-1 is filed as an ORF, its function uncertain. With V trimmed by 0 bases and J by 7 bases, 5 bases remained unmatched. CDR3 length: 15 residues. CDR3 sequence reads: CASSQSGQVGQPQHF. CDR3 DNA: TGCGCCAGCAGTCAATCGGGACAGGTGGGCCAGCCCCAGCATTTT.

V is TRBV6-6 and J is TRBJ1-1; TRBD1 is a possible D gene (5 bases). The germline CDR1 and CDR2 sequences are MNHNY and SVGAGI (reference sequence). The V and J ends lost 0 bases and 2 bases respectively, with 10 bases between them. This CDR3 has 15 amino acids. In nucleotides, the CDR3 is TGTGCCAGCAGTTACTCGATCAGGGAAAACACTGAAGCTTTCTTT. Translated, it gives CASSYSIRENTEAFF.

The gene calls are TRBV9 and TRBJ1-2; 10 positions match TRBD1. The germline V gene has CDR1 SGDLS and CDR2 YYNGEE. V lost 3 bases to trimming and J lost 5 bases; unmatched junction nucleotides: 7. The CDR3 has 15 residues. The CDR3 DNA is TGTGCCAGCAGCGCATATACGGGACAGGGGTATGGCTACACCTTC. Translation gives CASSAYTGQGYGYTF.

The chain has TRBV7-9 and TRBJ1-1, with D possibly TRBD1 on 5 matching bases. The CDR3 sequence is 13 residues long. Per germline, CDR1 SEHNR and CDR2 FQNEAQ (reference sequence). Trimming took 2 bases from V and 4 from J, leaving 8 bases between them. The CDR3 sequence is CASSLRRGTEAFF. CDR3 DNA: TGTGCCAGCAGCTTAAGGAGGGGCACTGAAGCTTTCTTT.

The rearrangement links TRBV7-2 to TRBJ1-1; no clear D. V dropped 3 bases and J dropped 4 bases, with 9 bases sitting between them. Germline V lookup: CDR1 SGHTA, CDR2 FQGNSA. This CDR3 has 13 residues. The CDR3 sequence is CASSLQESTEAFF. The CDR3 nucleotides are TGTGCCAGCAGCTTGCAGGAAAGCACTGAAGCTTTCTTT.

For the CDR3, the DNA is TGTGCCAGCAGTTACTCAGGACAGGGGGCTGGATCACCCCTCCACTTT. It specifies CASSYSGQGAGSPLHF. This chain links TRBV6-5 with TRBJ1-6; TRBD1 matches at 11 bases. The CDR3 has 16 amino acids. Germline values: CDR1 MNHEY, CDR2 SVGAGI. The V segment lost 0 bases and the J segment 10 bases; nucleotides outside the gene matches: 5.

The rearrangement uses TRBV4-3 and TRBJ1-2, with no clear D. V was cut by 1 base and J by 7 bases, with 13 bases left in between. This CDR3 has 14 amino acids. CDR1 and CDR2 (germline): LGHNA, YSLEER. CDR3 in amino acids: CASSQVRAEGGYTF. The CDR3 nucleotides are TGCGCCAGCAGCCAAGTAAGGGCGGAGGGTGGCTACACCTTC.

The chain links TRBV6-5 to TRBJ2-5, with 11 bases identical to TRBD2. Germline V gene data show CDR1 as MNHEY and CDR2 as SVGAGI. V lost 6 bases, J lost 1 base, and 4 bases stayed unmatched. This CDR3 region has 15 residues. CDR3: CASRDSGGAQETQYF. The CDR3 DNA reads TGTGCCAGCAGAGATAGCGGGGGGGCCCAAGAGACCCAGTACTTC.

The J gene is TRBJ2-3, the V gene TRBV19; D not resolved. V was shortened by 5 bases and J by 0 bases, with 9 bases between the two germline ends. The CDR3 length is 14 residues. Germline V gene lookup returns CDR1 LNHDA and CDR2 SQIVND (reference sequence). This CDR3 is CASSVTVSTDTQYF. The CDR3, as DNA: TGTGCCAGTAGTGTCACAGTCAGCACAGATACGCAGTATTTT.